The 8 T cell receptor beta chains in this list originate from one sample, sequenced in a study of T-cell memory formation after mild COVID-19 (dated by TCRdb to the early 2020s). The library relied on 5' RACE. Sequencing took place on an Illumina NovaSeq 6000. Starting from the raw public reads, TCRdb applied fastp trimming at Q25, assembled clones with MiXCR and retained in-frame beta chains. Here each entry gathers all rows of one CDR3 protein and keeps the most common genes and DNA. Recorded for this sample are 550,000 to 700,000 distinct CDR3 sequences; about 20% of them occurred a single time. The ten largest clonotypes hold about 12% of the sample. What was sequenced was PBMCs or a T cell subset sorted from them (not recorded which). These receptors all come from an adult woman who had mild COVID-19 (a few samples of this study predate the infection). The sample titles of this study are shuffled in the database, so cell type and time point are left out; the donor was told from shared clones.

This clonotype was counted only a few times. The J gene is TRBJ2-7, the V gene TRBV6-5; D is undetermined. V lost 6 bases and J 0 bases, leaving 12 bases between the germline ends. Germline lookup yields CDR1 MNHEY and CDR2 SVGAGI. The CDR3 covers 14 residues. The CDR3 is CASSPFESSYEQYF. Here the CDR3 DNA reads TGTGCCAGCAGCCCTTTCGAAAGCTCCTACGAGCAGTACTTC.

The V and J genes are TRBV30 and TRBJ2-7; 8 nucleotides match TRBD1. The trim removed 3 bases at V and 4 bases at J, leaving 2 bases unmatched. The germline CDR1 and CDR2 sequences are GTSNPN and SVGIG (reference sequence). The CDR3 extends over 12 amino acids. The CDR3 nucleotides are TGTGCCTGGAGGGACAGGGCTTACGAGCAGTACTTC. Translation: CAWRDRAYEQYF.

J is TRBJ2-3 and V is TRBV19, with 10 bases lining up with TRBD2. Germline CDR1 is LNHDA and CDR2 is SQIVND (reference sequence). This CDR3 comprises 17 residues. The ends lost 5 bases at V and 3 bases at J; junction bases unmatched: 11. The CDR3: CASSSSSAGGLTDTQYF. The CDR3 DNA follows: TGTGCCAGTAGTTCATCATCAGCGGGAGGGTTGACAGATACGCAGTATTTT.

This clonotype has at least ten counts. The chain combines TRBV15 with TRBJ2-7, with D tentatively TRBD2 (6 bases). CDR1 and CDR2 from the germline V gene are LNHNV and YYDKDF (reference sequence). The CDR3 sequence is 13 residues long. V was cut by 11 bases and J by 0 bases, with 14 bases left in between. CDR3 DNA sequence: TGTGCCGCGGGGAACGGCGGCTCCTACGAGCAGTACTTC. The encoded protein is CAAGNGGSYEQYF. Supplemented by reference TRBV15 and TRBJ2-7, the full variable domain reads DAMVIQNPRYQVTQFGKPVTLSCSQTLNHNVMYWYQQKSSQAPKLLFHYYDKDFNNEADTPDNFQSRRPNTSFCFLDIRSPGLGDTAMYLCAAGNGGSYEQYFGPGTRLTVT.

There are many counts of this clonotype. The rearrangement uses TRBV20-1 and TRBJ2-7, with TRBD2 as a possible D gene (5 bases). V was shortened by 2 bases and J by 3 bases, with 5 bases between the two germline ends. The CDR3 is 11 amino acids. Germline CDR1 and CDR2: DFQATT and SNEGSKA (reference sequence). The CDR3: CSARRDYEQYF. In DNA, the CDR3 is TGCAGTGCTAGACGGGACTACGAGCAGTACTTC.

V is TRBV12-3 or TRBV12-4 and J is TRBJ1-3, with D possibly matching TRBD1 (6 bases). Trimming removed 6 bases from V and 2 bases from J, with 14 bases in between. CDR3 length: 15 amino acids. The CDR3 region is CASSPGHQAGNTIYF. Here the CDR3 DNA reads TGTGCCAGCAGCCCGGGACATCAAGCTGGAAACACCATATATTTT.

This sequence joins TRBV4-2 and TRBJ1-6, with D possibly matching TRBD1 (5 bases). This CDR3 has 14 amino acids. V dropped 4 bases and J dropped 5 bases, with 9 bases sitting between them. CDR1 and CDR2 from the germline V gene are LGHNA and YNFKEQ. In nucleotides, the CDR3 is TGTGCCAGCAGCCTCCAGGGTAATAATTCACCCCTCCACTTT. Residues: CASSLQGNNSPLHF.

This clonotype was counted many times. At one boundary the junction diverges from the germline segment, which might be a read error. The rearrangement uses TRBV5-1 and TRBJ2-4; possible D gene TRBD1, 5 bases. The germline CDR1 and CDR2 sequences are SGHRS and YFSETQ. This CDR3 contains 14 residues. CDR3: CASRVDRGKDIQYF. The CDR3 DNA reads as TGCGCCAGCCGCGTCGATAGGGGCAAAGACATTCAGTACTTC.